This is a list of T cell receptor beta chains from one sample in a study of blood T cell repertoires in COVID-19. Profiling relied on immunoSEQ multiplex PCR, and the TCRdb table lists in-frame clones only, not all of them. The table shows roughly 33,000 clones, with about 90% occurring only once. The sample consisted of peripheral blood. Receptor source: a human donor in a cohort sampled during active COVID-19. Both conserved end residues are part of each CDR3. D genes are given only for firm matches. Only some rows state a clone size, as once, few, many or a class for expanded clones.

>TRBJ2-3|TRBV6-4|NA|TRBD2
TGTGCCAGCAGATTAGCGGGAGGGACGGATACGCAGTATTTT
CASRLAGGTDTQYF
>TRBJ2-2|TRBV4-1|NA|NA
TGCGCCAGCAGCCAAGAAGGAGGTAGTGGTCGAAGGGAGCTGTTTTTT
CASSQEGGSGRRELFF
>TRBJ2-7|TRBV15|NA|NA
TGTGCCACCAGCAGTCAGGGATCCTACGAGCAGTACTTC
CATSSQGSYEQYF
>TRBJ2-7|TRBV6-5|NA|NA
TGTGCCAGCAGTTACGGCGGCCCTAACTACGAGCAGTACTTC
CASSYGGPNYEQYF
>TRBJ2-7|TRBV5-5|NA|NA
TGTGCCAGCAGCTTACTCCAGACCCGGGGGGAGCAGTACTTC
CASSLLQTRGEQYF
>TRBJ2-3|TRBV5-1|few|NA
TGCGCCAGCAGCTTGGATGGGCGGGGAGATACGCAGTATTTT
CASSLDGRGDTQYF
>TRBJ1-5|TRBV19|NA|TRBD1
TGTGCCAGTAGTATACAGACAGGGGGCGCGGTTCAGCCCCAGCATTTT
CASSIQTGGAVQPQHF
>TRBJ1-6|TRBV2|few|TRBD1
TGTGCCAGCAGGAGGGGGACAGCAAATTCACCCCTCCACTTT
CASRRGTANSPLHF
>TRBJ2-7|TRBV6-5|NA|NA
TGTGCCAGCAGTTACGGGCTAACCCGTGGGGAGCAGTACTTC
CASSYGLTRGEQYF
>TRBJ2-1|TRBV7-8|NA|NA
TGTGCCAGCAGCCTCCTGGACAGATACAATGAGCAGTTCTTC
CASSLLDRYNEQFF
>TRBJ1-1|TRBV3-1/TRBV3-2|NA|NA
TGTGCCAGCAGCCAACGAAGGGGGACTGAAGCTTTCTTT
CASSQRRGTEAFF
>TRBJ2-2|TRBV2|NA|NA
TGTGCCAGCAGTGCCGGGATAAACACCGGGGAGCTGTTTTTT
CASSAGINTGELFF
>TRBJ2-3|TRBV5-1|NA|TRBD2
TGCGCCAGCAGCCCCGGGACTAGCGGGGGGGCCGGAGATACGCAGTATTTT
CASSPGTSGGAGDTQYF
>TRBJ2-1|TRBV6-6|NA|NA
TGTGCCGCAAGCGGTGCCGGGGGTTCCTACAATGAGCAGTTCTTC
CAASGAGGSYNEQFF
>TRBJ2-7|TRBV7-8|NA|NA
TGTGCCAGCACCTCCCCGGCGGGCTACGAGCAGTACTTC
CASTSPAGYEQYF
>TRBJ2-2|TRBV13|NA|NA
TGTGCCAGCAGCCCCATATACAAAATTACAGAGAACACCGGGGAGCTGTTTTTT
CASSPIYKITENTGELFF
>TRBJ2-7|TRBV27|NA|TRBD1
TGTGCCAGCAGTTTTGGGGACAGGGCCTACGAGCAGTACTTC
CASSFGDRAYEQYF
>TRBJ2-6|TRBV5-5|NA|NA
TGTGCCAGCAGCCCCCGACAGGCTGGGGCCAACGTCCTGACTTTC
CASSPRQAGANVLTF
>TRBJ2-2|TRBV5-3|NA|NA
TGTGCCAGAACCAACTTCGTTGGAGGTTTGGGATCTAGTCCCGGGGAGCTGTTTTTT
CARTNFVGGLGSSPGELFF
>TRBJ1-1|TRBV19|NA|TRBD1
TGTGCCTCAGTACTGGGACAGACGAACACTGAAGCTTTCTTT
CASVLGQTNTEAFF
>TRBJ1-2|TRBV28|NA|TRBD1
TGTGCCAGCTTCACAGGGGGCCGTGGCTACACCTTC
CASFTGGRGYTF
>TRBJ2-3|TRBV7-9|NA|NA
TGTGCCAGCAGCTTATTGTACACAGATACGCAGTATTTT
CASSLLYTDTQYF